Below, 31 T cell receptor beta chains from the same sample are listed, as sequenced in a study of regulatory T cells in long-lasting Graves disease. CDR3 regions were amplified by Arm-PCR using iRepertoire HTBI primers to build TCR beta libraries. TCRdb re-derived calls from the multiplex PCR reads in MiXCR, one entry per CDR3 protein. The data contain around 400,000 distinct CDR3 sequences, 15% of them seen just once; the ten biggest clones take up about 20%. Stated time point: newly diagnosed GD, antithyroid drugs for less than 3 months. RNA from PBMCs was the source of the TCR library. This specimen consisted of peripheral blood mononuclear cells (PBMCs), obtained at new diagnosis, from a patient treated with antithyroid drugs. The receptor source for this set is a female donor with Graves disease.

This clonotype was counted many times. One end of the junction fails to match germline, which may point to a read error. The chain has TRBV7-7 and TRBJ2-5; D gene unclear. This CDR3 comprises 13 residues. The germline CDR1 and CDR2 sequences are SSHAT and FNYEAQ (reference sequence). CDR3 amino acids: CASSKEYQETQYF. The CDR3 nucleotides are TGTGCTAGCAGCAAGGAGTACCAAGAGACCCAGTACTTC.

This clonotype was seen ten or more times. The chain recombines TRBV30 with TRBJ2-5, with TRBD1 as a possible D gene (6 bases). Germline V gives CDR1 GTSNPN, CDR2 SVGIG (reference sequence). The CDR3 consists of 13 residues. Trimming removed 1 base from V and 4 bases from J, with 10 bases in between. CDR3 region: CAWSGGTLETQYF. CDR3 bases: TGTGCCTGGAGTGGGGGGACACTAGAGACCCAGTACTTC. The variable domain in full, with the rest retrieved from reference TRBV30 and TRBJ2-5, is SQTIHQWPATLVQPVGSPLSLECTVEGTSNPNLYWYRQAAGRGLQLLFYSVGIGQISSEVPQNLSASRPQDRQFILSSKKLLLSDSGFYLCAWSGGTLETQYFGPGTRLLVL.

There are many counts of this clonotype. The J gene is TRBJ2-2, the V gene TRBV19, with 8 positions matching TRBD1. Losses at the gene ends were 7 bases for V and 5 bases for J; bases not matched to a gene: 6. The germline V gene has CDR1 LNHDA and CDR2 SQIVND (reference sequence). The CDR3 spans 14 residues. Here the CDR3 DNA reads TGTGCCAGTACTTGGTACAGGGGGACCGGGGAGCTGTTTTTT. As protein: CASTWYRGTGELFF.

In its sample, this clonotype was seen a few times. This rearrangement joins TRBV4-1 to TRBJ2-2; D is perhaps TRBD2 (5 bases). V was clipped by 3 bases and J by 5 bases, with 7 bases between them. This CDR3 comprises 13 residues. CDR1 and CDR2 (germline): MGHRA, YSYEKL. The CDR3 region has the DNA TGCGCCAGCAGCCATAGGGAGACCGGGGAGCTGTTTTTT. It yields the protein CASSHRETGELFF.

The table lists this clonotype with many counts. The V call is TRBV24-1, the J call TRBJ2-5, with no clear D. V was trimmed by 5 bases and J by 0 bases, leaving 12 bases between them. The CDR3 spans 15 residues. The germline V gene encodes CDR1 KGHDR and CDR2 SFDVKD. The CDR3 DNA sequence: TGTGCCACCAGTGGACTGCCCGGGTACCAAGAGACCCAGTACTTC. This gives the protein CATSGLPGYQETQYF.

The chain employs TRBV4-2 and TRBJ1-2, with TRBD1 identical over 11 bases. The CDR3 extends over 15 amino acids. V lost 3 bases to trimming and J lost 3 bases; unmatched junction nucleotides: 3. Germline values: CDR1 LGHNA, CDR2 YNFKEQ. Here the CDR3 DNA reads TGTGCCAGCAGCCAGCCGGGACAGGGGGACTATGGCTACACCTTC. Translated, it gives CASSQPGQGDYGYTF.

A remark on this clonotype: A junction end diverges from the germline sequence, so it may reflect a read error. The genes are TRBV5-5 and TRBJ1-2; TRBD1 agrees at 9 bases. This CDR3 is built from 17 residues. Germline V gives CDR1 SGHKS, CDR2 YYEKEE (reference sequence). The CDR3 sequence is CASSPSRTGGLDYGYTF. In DNA, the CDR3 is TGCGCCAGCAGCCCCAGTCGAACAGGGGGCCTTGACTATGGCTACACCTTC. Combining the CDR3 with reference TRBV5-5 and TRBJ1-2 gives the whole variable domain DAGVTQSPTHLIKTRGQQVTLRCSPISGHKSVSWYQQVLGQGPQFIFQYYEKEERGRGNFPDRFSARQFPNYSSELNVNALLLGDSALYLCASSPSRTGGLDYGYTFGSGTRLTVV.

This chain connects TRBV10-3 to TRBJ1-1, with TRBD1 as a possible D gene (6 bases). V lost 10 bases, J lost 7 bases, and 13 bases lay in between. Per the germline V gene, CDR1 is ENHRY and CDR2 is SYGVKD. CDR3 length equals 11 residues. CDR3 sequence reads: CATFTGNEAFF. The CDR3 bases are TGTGCCACCTTTACAGGGAATGAAGCTTTCTTT.

This clonotype was picked up many times. J is TRBJ2-1 and V is TRBV7-9; 9 nucleotides line up with TRBD1. V gave up 5 bases and J gave up 8 bases; unmatched junction bases: 7. This CDR3 is built from 14 residues. Germline CDR1 is SEHNR and CDR2 is FQNEAQ (reference sequence). The CDR3 nucleotides are TGTGCCAGCAGCGATCCGGGACAGGGCTATGAGCAGTTCTTC. Translated, it gives CASSDPGQGYEQFF.

This clonotype was picked up many times. The chain recombines TRBV11-3 with TRBJ2-2; TRBD1 agrees at 9 bases. The germline V gene has CDR1 SGHNT and CDR2 YENEEA. The V segment lost 5 bases and the J segment 3 bases; nucleotides outside the gene matches: 7. This CDR3 is 16 amino acids long. CDR3 in amino acids: CASSLGTGKDTGELFF. CDR3 DNA sequence: TGTGCCAGCAGCCTAGGGACAGGGAAGGACACCGGGGAGCTGTTTTTT.

This clonotype was found a few times. This rearrangement joins TRBV20-1 to TRBJ2-3, with 8 bases fitting TRBD2. Per the germline V gene, CDR1 is DFQATT and CDR2 is SNEGSKA (reference sequence). J gave up 11 bases and V 0 bases, and 7 bases lay outside the gene matches. This CDR3 region has 13 residues. CDR3 residues: CSARDWSGSGQYF. The CDR3 nucleotides are TGCAGTGCTAGAGATTGGAGCGGGAGTGGGCAGTATTTT.

The J gene is TRBJ1-1, the V gene TRBV30; D gene unclear. Germline lookup yields CDR1 GTSNPN and CDR2 SVGIG (reference sequence). Trimming removed 5 bases from V and 7 bases from J, with 11 bases in between. The CDR3 runs to 11 residues. Here the CDR3 DNA reads TGTGCCTGGGTGGGAGGTGGTGAAGCTTTCTTT. Its translation: CAWVGGGEAFF.

This chain joins TRBV20-1 and TRBJ2-3, with 16 bases matching TRBD2. CDR1 is DFQATT, CDR2 SNEGSKA, per germline (reference sequence). The trim removed 8 bases at V and 2 bases at J, leaving 16 bases unmatched. This CDR3 has 19 residues. The CDR3 is CSPQAAPGLAGGLTDTQYF. CDR3 sequence (DNA): TGCAGTCCCCAGGCGGCCCCGGGACTAGCGGGAGGGCTCACAGATACGCAGTATTTT.

This clonotype was counted many times. The CDR3 reads CASSLGAGASTGGYTF. In DNA form, the CDR3 reads TGCGCCAGCAGCTTGGGGGCAGGAGCCTCGACGGGTGGCTACACCTTC. This rearrangement joins TRBV5-1 to TRBJ1-2; D gene uncertain. Germline-derived CDR1 and CDR2 are SGHRS and YFSETQ. The CDR3 has 16 amino acids. The germline V and J ends were trimmed by 0 bases and 7 bases, with 19 bases remaining between them.

Ten or more counts support this clonotype. The CDR3, as DNA: TGTGCCAGCGCCACCTACAATGAGCAGTTCTTC. Protein: CASATYNEQFF. This rearrangement joins TRBV6-2 or TRBV6-3 to TRBJ2-1; no definite D call. CDR1 and CDR2 from the germline V gene are MNHEY and SVGEGT. The CDR3 runs 11 residues. V lost 8 bases to trimming and J lost 2 bases, with 4 bases between them.

This clonotype was detected ten times or more. This chain joins TRBV28 and TRBJ2-7; the D gene is possibly TRBD2 (7 bases). With 4 bases removed from V and 6 bases from J, the gap between germline ends came to 19 bases. The CDR3 contains 15 residues. The germline V gene has CDR1 MDHEN and CDR2 SYDVKM. CDR3 in DNA: TGTGCCAGCAGTTCCTCATCGGGGGGCAGGTCCGAGCAGTACTTC. This gives the protein CASSSSSGGRSEQYF.

This clonotype was seen a few times. This chain joins TRBV27 and TRBJ1-6, with D unresolved. This CDR3 contains 17 residues. Deletions cut 3 bases from V and 2 bases from J, with 14 bases between. The V gene's germline CDR1 is MNHEY and CDR2 SMNVEV (reference sequence). The DNA of the CDR3 is TGTGCCAGCAGTTTCTGGCCAGCGGTCCCCTATAATTCACCCCTCCACTTT. Translating it yields CASSFWPAVPYNSPLHF.

This clonotype has a handful of counts. This rearrangement joins TRBV19 to TRBJ1-4; the match to TRBD1 covers 12 bases. The junction had 9 bases not matched to a gene; V was cut back by 9 bases and J by 7 bases. The CDR3 sequence is 15 residues long. Germline CDR1 and CDR2: LNHDA and SQIVND (reference sequence). For the CDR3, the DNA is TGTGCCAGCCGGGACAGGGGGCTTTCCGGTGAAAAACTGTTTTTT. This sequence encodes CASRDRGLSGEKLFF.

At least ten counts were recorded for this clonotype. The chain has TRBV9 and TRBJ1-1; 7 bases agree with TRBD1. This CDR3 has 14 residues. Looked up from germline, CDR1 is SGDLS and CDR2 is YYNGEE. V shed 4 bases, J shed 6 bases, and the junction held 9 bases outside the gene matches. The CDR3 nucleotides read TGTGCCAGCAGCAAAGGGGGAGGGGGCCCTGAAGCTTTCTTT. As protein: CASSKGGGGPEAFF. Together with reference TRBV9 and TRBJ1-1, the CDR3 gives the full variable domain: DSGVTQTPKHLITATGQRVTLRCSPRSGDLSVYWYQQSLDQGLQFLIQYYNGEERAKGNILERFSAQQFPDLHSELNLSSLELGDSALYFCASSKGGGGPEAFFGQGTRLTVV.

This clonotype was recorded at least ten times. The chain is built from TRBV20-1 and TRBJ2-1; possible D gene TRBD1, 5 bases. Germline values: CDR1 DFQATT, CDR2 SNEGSKA (reference sequence). The CDR3 contains 11 residues. Trimming pared 4 bases from V and 6 bases from J, leaving 7 bases between. CDR3: CSAMQGNEQFF. As DNA, the CDR3 is TGCAGTGCTATGCAGGGCAATGAGCAGTTCTTC.

V and J are TRBV7-8 and TRBJ1-4; D is possibly TRBD1 (6 bases). Germline V gene data show CDR1 as SGHVS and CDR2 as FQNEAQ. The CDR3 sequence is 15 residues long. Trimming took off 6 bases at V and 7 bases at J, with 18 bases between the two ends. The CDR3 nucleotides read TGTGCCAGCAGGTTAAGCACAGGGTCGGCTGAAAAACTGTTTTTT. Its translation is CASRLSTGSAEKLFF.

The chain is built from TRBV18 and TRBJ2-1; weak D call: TRBD1 (7 bases). V lost 4 bases to trimming and J lost 8 bases, with 18 bases between them. CDR3 length: 15 amino acids. Germline CDR1 KGHSH, CDR2 LQKENI. This chain's CDR3 is CASSQPGLRGDEQFF. CDR3 DNA sequence: TGTGCCAGCTCACAACCGGGACTCAGGGGGGATGAGCAGTTCTTC.

The sample holds many counts of this clonotype. The chain combines TRBV12-3 or TRBV12-4 with TRBJ2-2; TRBD1 matches at 11 bases. The CDR3 runs 19 residues. With 6 bases clipped from V and 2 bases from J, the junction kept 14 bases outside the gene matches. The CDR3 reads CASRTIPGQGDQNTGELFF. The CDR3 nucleotides are TGTGCCAGCAGGACCATACCGGGACAGGGGGACCAAAACACCGGGGAGCTGTTTTTT.

This clonotype has at least ten counts. The V call is TRBV4-2, the J call TRBJ1-2; a weak D match, TRBD1 (5 bases). V gave up 1 base and J gave up 2 bases, with 8 bases separating them. CDR1 and CDR2 from the germline V gene are LGHNA and YNFKEQ. The CDR3 has 14 amino acids. DNA for the CDR3: TGTGCCAGCAGCCAAGGGGAGGGGAACTATGGCTACACCTTC. It yields the protein CASSQGEGNYGYTF.

In its sample, this clonotype was seen many times. Germline and junction disagree at one end, which may indicate a read error. This chain uses TRBV20-1 with TRBJ2-7; the match to TRBD2 covers 7 bases. The CDR3 runs to 13 residues. Germline CDR1 DFQATT, CDR2 SNEGSKA (reference sequence). DNA for the CDR3: TGCAATGCTAGACCTAGCGGTACCTACGAGCAGTACTTC. It is translated as CNARPSGTYEQYF.

The sample holds many counts of this clonotype. The chain links TRBV19 to TRBJ1-4, with TRBD1 matching 7 bases. Trimming removed 4 bases from V and 8 bases from J; junction bases left unmatched: 13. CDR3 length: 16 amino acids. Germline lookup yields CDR1 LNHDA and CDR2 SQIVND (reference sequence). CDR3 coding DNA: TGTGCCAGTAGTAAAAGCCGGGTCCAGGGGGGCGAAAAACTGTTTTTT. Translation gives CASSKSRVQGGEKLFF.

This clonotype was counted at least ten times. This chain connects TRBV7-2 to TRBJ2-7; D assignment may be TRBD1 or TRBD2 (5 bases each). This CDR3 comprises 14 residues. Trimming took off 6 bases at V and 4 bases at J, with 16 bases between the two ends. In germline, CDR1 is SGHTA, CDR2 FQGNSA. CDR3 in amino acids: CASSWDGLPYEQYF. CDR3 coding DNA: TGTGCCAGCAGTTGGGACGGTCTCCCGTACGAGCAGTACTTC. Looking up the rest from reference TRBV7-2 and TRBJ2-7 gives the full variable domain: GAGVSQSPSNKVTEKGKDVELRCDPISGHTALYWYRQSLGQGLEFLIYFQGNSAPDKSGLPSDRFSAERTGGSVSTLTIQRTQQEDSAVYLCASSWDGLPYEQYFGPGTRLTVT.

This clonotype has ten or more counts. The rearrangement links TRBV4-1 to TRBJ1-4; no clear D. From germline, CDR1 is MGHRA and CDR2 YSYEKL. CDR3 length: 17 residues. Between the trimmed V and J ends, which lost 0 bases and 4 bases, there was a span of 15 bases. The CDR3 here is CASSQEYWGSNNEKLFF. The CDR3 bases are TGCGCCAGCAGCCAAGAGTATTGGGGTTCCAATAATGAAAAACTGTTTTTT.

This clonotype was seen repeatedly, ten times or more. The chain combines TRBV2 with TRBJ1-1; D might be TRBD1 (6 bases). Germline values: CDR1 SNHLY, CDR2 FYNNEI. V was trimmed by 5 bases and J by 5 bases, leaving 18 bases between them. This CDR3 region has 15 residues. CDR3 protein: CASSRRGGDGTEAFF. CDR3 coding DNA: TGTGCCAGCAGTCGACGTGGGGGCGACGGAACTGAAGCTTTCTTT.

This clonotype was seen at least ten times. The genes are TRBV11-2 and TRBJ2-3; the match to TRBD2 covers 7 bases. The CDR3 runs 15 residues. Trimming took 5 bases from V and 6 from J; bases not matched to a gene: 11. Germline CDR1 reads SGHAT; CDR2 reads FQNNGV. The CDR3 is CASSLGSGQRDTQYF. The CDR3 DNA follows: TGTGCCAGCAGCCTGGGTAGCGGGCAAAGGGATACGCAGTATTTT.

There are many counts of this clonotype. The chain combines TRBV2 with TRBJ2-5; 10 positions agree with TRBD2. The CDR3 consists of 14 residues. Trimming cost V 6 bases and J 5 bases; bases outside gene matches: 6. Per the germline V gene, CDR1 is SNHLY and CDR2 is FYNNEI. The CDR3 DNA reads TGTGCCAGCAGAAGCGGGGGGGCGCAGGAGACCCAGTACTTC. This translates into CASRSGGAQETQYF.